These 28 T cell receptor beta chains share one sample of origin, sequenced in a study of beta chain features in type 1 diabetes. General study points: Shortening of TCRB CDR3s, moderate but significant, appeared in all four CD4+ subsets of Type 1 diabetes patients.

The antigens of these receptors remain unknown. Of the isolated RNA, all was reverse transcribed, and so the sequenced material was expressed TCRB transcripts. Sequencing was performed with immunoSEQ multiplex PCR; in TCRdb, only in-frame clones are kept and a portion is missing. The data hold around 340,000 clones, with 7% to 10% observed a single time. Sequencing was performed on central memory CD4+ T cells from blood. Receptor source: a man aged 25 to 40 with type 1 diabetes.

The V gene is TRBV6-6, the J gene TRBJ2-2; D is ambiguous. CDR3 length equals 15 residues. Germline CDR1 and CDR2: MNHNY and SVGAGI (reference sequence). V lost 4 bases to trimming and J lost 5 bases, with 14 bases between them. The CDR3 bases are TGTGCCAGCAGTTCAGACCGAGGAAGGACCGGGGAGCTGTTTTTT. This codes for CASSSDRGRTGELFF.

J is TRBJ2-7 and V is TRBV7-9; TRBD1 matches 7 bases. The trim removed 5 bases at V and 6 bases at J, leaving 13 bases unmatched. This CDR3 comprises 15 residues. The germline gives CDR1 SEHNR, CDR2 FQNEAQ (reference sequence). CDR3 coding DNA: TGTGCCAGCAGCCCTCGACAGGGCAAGAATGGCGAGCAGTACTTC. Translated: CASSPRQGKNGEQYF. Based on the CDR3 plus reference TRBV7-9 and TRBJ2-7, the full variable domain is DTGVSQNPRHKITKRGQNVTFRCDPISEHNRLYWYRQTLGQGPEFLTYFQNEAQLEKSRLLSDRFSAERPKGSFSTLEIQRTEQGDSAMYLCASSPRQGKNGEQYFGPGTRLTVT.

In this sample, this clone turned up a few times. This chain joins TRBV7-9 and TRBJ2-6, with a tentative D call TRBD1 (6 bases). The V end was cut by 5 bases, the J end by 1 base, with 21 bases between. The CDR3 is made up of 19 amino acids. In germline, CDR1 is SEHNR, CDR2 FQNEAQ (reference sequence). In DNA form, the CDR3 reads TGTGCCAGCAGCAACCCGACAGGTGTCAAAGAATCTGGGGCCAACGTCCTGACTTTC. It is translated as CASSNPTGVKESGANVLTF.

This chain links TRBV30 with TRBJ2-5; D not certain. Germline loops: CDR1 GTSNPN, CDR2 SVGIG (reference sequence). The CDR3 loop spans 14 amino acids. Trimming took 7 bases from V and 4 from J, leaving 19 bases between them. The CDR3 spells CASQVSKGSETQYF. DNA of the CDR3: TGTGCCTCTCAGGTCAGCAAAGGGTCAGAGACCCAGTACTTC. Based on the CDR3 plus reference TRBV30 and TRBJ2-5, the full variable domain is SQTIHQWPATLVQPVGSPLSLECTVEGTSNPNLYWYRQAAGRGLQLLFYSVGIGQISSEVPQNLSASRPQDRQFILSSKKLLLSDSGFYLCASQVSKGSETQYFGPGTRLLVL.

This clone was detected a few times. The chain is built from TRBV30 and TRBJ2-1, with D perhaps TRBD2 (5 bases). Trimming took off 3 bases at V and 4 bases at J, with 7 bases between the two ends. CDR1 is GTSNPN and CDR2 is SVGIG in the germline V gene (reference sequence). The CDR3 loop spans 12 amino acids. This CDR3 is CAWRDFYNEQFF. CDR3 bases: TGTGCCTGGAGGGACTTTTACAATGAGCAGTTCTTC. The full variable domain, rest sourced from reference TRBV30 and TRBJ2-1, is SQTIHQWPATLVQPVGSPLSLECTVEGTSNPNLYWYRQAAGRGLQLLFYSVGIGQISSEVPQNLSASRPQDRQFILSSKKLLLSDSGFYLCAWRDFYNEQFFGPGTRLTVL.

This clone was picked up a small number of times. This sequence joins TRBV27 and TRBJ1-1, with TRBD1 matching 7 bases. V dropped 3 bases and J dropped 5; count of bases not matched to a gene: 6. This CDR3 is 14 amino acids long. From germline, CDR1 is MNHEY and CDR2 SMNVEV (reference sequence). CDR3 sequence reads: CASSLSTGRTEAFF. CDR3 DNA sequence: TGTGCCAGCAGTTTGTCGACAGGGAGGACTGAAGCTTTCTTT.

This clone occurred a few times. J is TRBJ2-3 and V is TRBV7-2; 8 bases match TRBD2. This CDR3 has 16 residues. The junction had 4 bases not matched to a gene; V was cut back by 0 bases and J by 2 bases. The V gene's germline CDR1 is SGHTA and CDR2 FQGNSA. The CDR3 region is CASSLALRGDTDTQYF. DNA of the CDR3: TGTGCCAGCAGCTTAGCGCTGCGGGGGGACACAGATACGCAGTATTTT.

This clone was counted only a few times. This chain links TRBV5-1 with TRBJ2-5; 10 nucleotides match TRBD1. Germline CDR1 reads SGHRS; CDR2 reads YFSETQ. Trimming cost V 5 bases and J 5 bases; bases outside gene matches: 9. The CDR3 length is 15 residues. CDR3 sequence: CASSYDRGLEETQYF. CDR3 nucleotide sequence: TGCGCCAGCAGTTACGACAGGGGGCTTGAGGAGACCCAGTACTTC.

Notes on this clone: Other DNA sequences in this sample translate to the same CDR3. The CDR3 protein is CASSVQTGGRYGYTF. The DNA for the CDR3 is TGTGCCAGCAGCGTACAAACAGGGGGGCGGTATGGCTACACCTTC. This chain uses TRBV9 with TRBJ1-2, with 8 bases that match TRBD1. In germline, CDR1 is SGDLS, CDR2 YYNGEE. The CDR3 extends over 15 amino acids. The trim removed 1 base at V and 5 bases at J, leaving 7 bases unmatched.

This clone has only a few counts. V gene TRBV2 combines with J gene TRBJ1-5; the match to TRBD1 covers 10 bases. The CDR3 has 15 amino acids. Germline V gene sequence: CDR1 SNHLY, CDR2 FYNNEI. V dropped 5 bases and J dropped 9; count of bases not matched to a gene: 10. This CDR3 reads CASSQGQGFFGPQHF. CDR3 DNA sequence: TGTGCCAGCAGTCAGGGACAGGGGTTTTTTGGGCCCCAGCATTTT. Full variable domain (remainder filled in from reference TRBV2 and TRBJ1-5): EPEVTQTPSHQVTQMGQEVILRCVPISNHLYFYWYRQILGQKVEFLVSFYNNEISEKSEIFDDQFSVERPDGSNFTLKIRSTKLEDSAMYFCASSQGQGFFGPQHFGDGTRLSIL.

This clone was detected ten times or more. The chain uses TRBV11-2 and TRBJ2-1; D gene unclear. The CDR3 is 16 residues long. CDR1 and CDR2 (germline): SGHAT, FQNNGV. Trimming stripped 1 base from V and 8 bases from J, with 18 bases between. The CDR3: CASSLVVESLHHEQFF. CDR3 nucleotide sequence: TGTGCCAGCAGCTTAGTGGTAGAGAGCTTACATCATGAGCAGTTCTTC.

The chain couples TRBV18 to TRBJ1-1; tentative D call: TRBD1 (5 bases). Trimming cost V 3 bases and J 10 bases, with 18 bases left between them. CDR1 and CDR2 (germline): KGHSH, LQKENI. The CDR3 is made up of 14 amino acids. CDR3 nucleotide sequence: TGTGCCAGCTCACCTGACACGGGCGATGGGGGAGCTTTCTTT. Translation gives CASSPDTGDGGAFF.

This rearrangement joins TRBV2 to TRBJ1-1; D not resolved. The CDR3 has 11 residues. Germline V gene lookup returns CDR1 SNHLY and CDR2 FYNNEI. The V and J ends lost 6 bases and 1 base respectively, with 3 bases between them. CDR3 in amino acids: CASSENTEAFF. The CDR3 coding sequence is TGTGCCAGCAGCGAGAACACTGAAGCTTTCTTT. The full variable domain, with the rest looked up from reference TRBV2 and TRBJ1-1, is EPEVTQTPSHQVTQMGQEVILRCVPISNHLYFYWYRQILGQKVEFLVSFYNNEISEKSEIFDDQFSVERPDGSNFTLKIRSTKLEDSAMYFCASSENTEAFFGQGTRLTVV.

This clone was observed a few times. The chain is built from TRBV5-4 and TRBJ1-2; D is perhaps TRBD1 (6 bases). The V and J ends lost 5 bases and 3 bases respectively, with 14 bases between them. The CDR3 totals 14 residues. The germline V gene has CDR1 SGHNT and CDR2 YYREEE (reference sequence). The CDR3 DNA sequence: TGTGCCAGCAGTTCCGGGGGCTCTGACTATGGCTACACCTTC. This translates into CASSSGGSDYGYTF.

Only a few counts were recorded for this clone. This chain's CDR3 is CASSERTDLGAFF. The CDR3 DNA reads as TGTGCCAGCAGTGAACGAACAGACTTGGGAGCTTTCTTT. The V and J genes are TRBV6-1 and TRBJ1-1; D unclear. Trimming took 2 bases from V and 10 from J, leaving 14 bases between them. The CDR3 totals 13 residues. Germline V CDR1 and CDR2: MNHNS, SASEGT.

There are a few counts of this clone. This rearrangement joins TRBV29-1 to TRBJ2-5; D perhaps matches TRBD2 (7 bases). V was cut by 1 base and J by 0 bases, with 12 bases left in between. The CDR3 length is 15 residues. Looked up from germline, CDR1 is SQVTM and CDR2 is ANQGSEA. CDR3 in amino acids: CSVEGGRGYQETQYF. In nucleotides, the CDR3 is TGCAGCGTTGAAGGGGGGAGGGGGTACCAAGAGACCCAGTACTTC.

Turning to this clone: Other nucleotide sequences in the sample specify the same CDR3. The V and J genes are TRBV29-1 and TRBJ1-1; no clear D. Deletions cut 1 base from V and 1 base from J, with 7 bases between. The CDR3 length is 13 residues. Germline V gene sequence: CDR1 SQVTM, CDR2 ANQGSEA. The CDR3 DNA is TGCAGCGTTGAAGTAACCGCGAACACTGAAGCTTTCTTT. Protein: CSVEVTANTEAFF.

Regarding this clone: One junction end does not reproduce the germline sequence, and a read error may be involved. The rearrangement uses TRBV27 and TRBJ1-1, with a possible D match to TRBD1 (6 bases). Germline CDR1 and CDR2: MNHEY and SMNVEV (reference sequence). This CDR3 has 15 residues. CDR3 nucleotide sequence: TGTGCCAGCAGTTTATCGGAGGCAGGGGTAACTCCTGAACTATTT. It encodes CASSLSEAGVTPELF.

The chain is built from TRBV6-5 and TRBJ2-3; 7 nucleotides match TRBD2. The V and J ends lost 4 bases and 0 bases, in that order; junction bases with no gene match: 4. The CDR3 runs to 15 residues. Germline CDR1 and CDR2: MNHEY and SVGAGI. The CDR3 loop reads CASSSTSESTDTQYF. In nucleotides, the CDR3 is TGTGCCAGCAGTTCCACTAGCGAGAGCACAGATACGCAGTATTTT.

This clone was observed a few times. CDR3 coding DNA: TGTGCCATCAGGCTAGGACAGGGGGCTAGCGAGCAGTACTTC. It translates to CAIRLGQGASEQYF. The chain has TRBV10-3 and TRBJ2-7; TRBD1 aligns across 11 bases. Trimming cost V 6 bases and J 6 bases; bases outside gene matches: 7. This CDR3 contains 14 residues. CDR1 and CDR2 from the germline V gene are ENHRY and SYGVKD.

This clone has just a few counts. This CDR3 is CASSRGRDYGYTF. CDR3 DNA sequence: TGTGCCAGTAGTAGGGGAAGGGACTATGGCTACACCTTC. The gene calls are TRBV19 and TRBJ1-2; D not certain. The CDR3 runs to 13 residues. Trimming pared 4 bases from V and 3 bases from J, leaving 9 bases between. Germline V gene data show CDR1 as LNHDA and CDR2 as SQIVND (reference sequence).

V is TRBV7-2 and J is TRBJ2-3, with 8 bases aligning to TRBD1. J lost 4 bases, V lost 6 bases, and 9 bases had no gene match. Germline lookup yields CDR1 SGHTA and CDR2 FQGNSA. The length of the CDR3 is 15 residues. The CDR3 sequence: CASRRPGGGPDTQYF. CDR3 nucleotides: TGTGCCAGCAGGCGCCCAGGGGGCGGTCCAGATACGCAGTATTTT.

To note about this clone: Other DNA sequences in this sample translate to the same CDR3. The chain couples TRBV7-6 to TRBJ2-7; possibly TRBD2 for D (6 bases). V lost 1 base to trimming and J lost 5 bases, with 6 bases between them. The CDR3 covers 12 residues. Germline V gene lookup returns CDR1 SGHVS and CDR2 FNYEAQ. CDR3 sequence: CASSLGGDEQYF. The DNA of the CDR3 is TGTGCCAGCAGCTTAGGGGGGGACGAGCAGTACTTC.

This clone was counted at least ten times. Written as DNA, the CDR3 is TGTGCCAGCACCCCGGGACAGGGTTGGGGAAAACTGTTTTTT. Translated: CASTPGQGWGKLFF. The gene calls are TRBV6-6 and TRBJ1-4, with 9 bases fitting TRBD1. V was clipped by 7 bases and J by 10 bases; unmatched bases: 10. Germline lookup yields CDR1 MNHNY and CDR2 SVGAGI (reference sequence). The CDR3 covers 14 residues.

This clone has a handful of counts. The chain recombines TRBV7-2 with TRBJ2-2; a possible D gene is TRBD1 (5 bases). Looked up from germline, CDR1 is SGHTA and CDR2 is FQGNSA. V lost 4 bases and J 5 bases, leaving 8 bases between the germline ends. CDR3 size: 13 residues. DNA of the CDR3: TGTGCCAGCAGCTCTACAGGAACCGGGGAGCTGTTTTTT. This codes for CASSSTGTGELFF.

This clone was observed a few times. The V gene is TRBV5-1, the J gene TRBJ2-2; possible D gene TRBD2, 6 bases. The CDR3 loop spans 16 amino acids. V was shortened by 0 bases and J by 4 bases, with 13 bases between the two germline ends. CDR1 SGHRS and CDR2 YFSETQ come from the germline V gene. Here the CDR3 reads CASSLAIGGPTGELFF. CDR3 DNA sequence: TGCGCCAGCAGCTTGGCCATCGGGGGACCCACCGGGGAGCTGTTTTTT.

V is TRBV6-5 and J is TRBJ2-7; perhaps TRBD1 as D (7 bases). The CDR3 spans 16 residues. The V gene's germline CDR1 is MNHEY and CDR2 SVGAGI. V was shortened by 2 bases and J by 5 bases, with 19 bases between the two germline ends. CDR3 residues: CASSYTAGGGRNEQYF. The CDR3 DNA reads TGTGCCAGCAGTTACACAGCAGGGGGAGGTAGGAACGAGCAGTACTTC.

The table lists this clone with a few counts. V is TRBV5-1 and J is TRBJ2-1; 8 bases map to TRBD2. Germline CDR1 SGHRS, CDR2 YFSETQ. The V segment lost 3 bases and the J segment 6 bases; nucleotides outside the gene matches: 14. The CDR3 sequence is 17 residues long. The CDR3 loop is CASSSLGGRGAPNEQFF. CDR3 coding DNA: TGCGCCAGCAGCTCCCTCGGTGGGCGGGGGGCCCCCAATGAGCAGTTCTTC.